This T cell receptor (beta chain) was found in a study of blood T cell repertoires in COVID-19. Overall study context: Acute-phase and convalescent COVID-19 samples originated in the United States, Italy and Spain. In each case, the material was cDNA or gDNA derived from T cells, B-cell-depleted T cells, or PBMCs.

Deletions cut 3 bases from V and 8 bases from J, with 9 bases between. The CDR3 sequence is 12 residues long. Germline V gene lookup returns CDR1 SGHNT and CDR2 YYREEE (reference sequence). Original data processing: For nucleated cells, counts were estimated from reference gene primer amplification. Assay: immunoSEQ multiplex PCR; the TCRdb copy retains only in-frame clones and omits some. That table supplies the V and J calls and clone size; D and trimming were determined from the DNA. The sample has approximately 120,000 clones; 80% are singletons. The sample was peripheral blood. The clonotype was recovered from a human donor in a cohort sampled during active or convalescent COVID-19. The V call is TRBV5-4, the J call TRBJ2-1, with D possibly matching TRBD1 (6 bases). CDR3 loop: CASSSTGDEQFF. In nucleotides, the CDR3 is TGTGCCAGCAGCTCGACAGGTGATGAGCAGTTCTTC.